What follows are 32 T cell receptor beta chains derived from one specimen sequenced in a study of blood T cell repertoires in COVID-19. TCRdb's copy holds only in-frame clones and misses some; the assay was immunoSEQ multiplex PCR. The sample comprises 250,000 to 350,000 clones, around 87% of which are singletons, and under 5.5% rests with the top ten. Sequencing input: PBMCs or T cells enriched from blood (not recorded which). These receptors were obtained from a woman in her thirties who had recovered from COVID-19.

About this clone itself: Additional DNA sequences in this sample encode the identical CDR3. The genes are TRBV7-2 and TRBJ2-7; D possibly corresponds to TRBD2 (6 bases). The CDR3 runs 13 residues. The ends were cut back, 0 bases at V and 3 bases at J, with 6 bases in the middle. Germline V gene lookup returns CDR1 SGHTA and CDR2 FQGNSA. CDR3 in amino acids: CASSLAGGYEQYF. The CDR3 bases are TGTGCCAGCAGCTTAGCCGGGGGCTACGAGCAGTACTTC.

V gene TRBV7-2 combines with J gene TRBJ1-2; perhaps TRBD1 as D (5 bases). Germline V CDR1 and CDR2: SGHTA, FQGNSA. The CDR3 runs to 14 residues. V lost 5 bases to trimming and J lost 2 bases, with 12 bases between them. The CDR3 loop reads CASSPGGTNYGYTF. The CDR3 nucleotides are TGTGCCAGCAGCCCTGGGGGGACCAACTATGGCTACACCTTC.

J is TRBJ1-2 and V is TRBV5-6; no clear D. The germline V gene has CDR1 SGHDT and CDR2 YYEEEE. The CDR3 has 13 residues. Trimming stripped 2 bases from V and 8 bases from J, with 13 bases between. CDR3 DNA: TGTGCCAGCAGCTTCCCTCCGGGAGCGGGCTACACCTTC. Protein product: CASSFPPGAGYTF. Together with reference TRBV5-6 and TRBJ1-2, the CDR3 gives the full variable domain: DAGVTQSPTHLIKTRGQQVTLRCSPKSGHDTVSWYQQALGQGPQFIFQYYEEEERQRGNFPDRFSGHQFPNYSSELNVNALLLGDSALYLCASSFPPGAGYTFGSGTRLTVV.

The chain recombines TRBV27 with TRBJ2-5; D gene unclear. The CDR3 length is 13 residues. Trimming pared 4 bases from V and 3 bases from J, leaving 9 bases between. CDR1 is MNHEY and CDR2 is SMNVEV in the germline V gene (reference sequence). CDR3 nucleotide sequence: TGTGCCAGCAGTTCTCTAGATAAAGAGACCCAGTACTTC. This sequence encodes CASSSLDKETQYF.

This clone turned up a few times. J is TRBJ1-2 and V is TRBV6-5; D is unresolved. The V and J ends lost 7 bases and 1 base respectively, with 16 bases between them. CDR1 MNHEY and CDR2 SVGAGI come from the germline V gene. CDR3 length: 15 amino acids. The DNA for the CDR3 is TGTGCCAGCACCCACTCGATTGAGGGTAACTATGGCTACACCTTC. This sequence encodes CASTHSIEGNYGYTF.

This clone was counted once. This chain joins TRBV2 and TRBJ2-3; D uncertain. Germline loops: CDR1 SNHLY, CDR2 FYNNEI. The CDR3 has 14 residues. The V end lost 4 bases, the J end lost 1 base, and 9 bases lay between the germline ends. CDR3 loop: CASSVTPGTDTQYF. DNA of the CDR3: TGTGCCAGCAGTGTGACACCCGGCACAGATACGCAGTATTTT.

The chain has TRBV30 and TRBJ1-5, with a possible D match to TRBD1 (5 bases). Trimming stripped 2 bases from V and 9 bases from J, with 14 bases between. The CDR3 covers 13 residues. Germline CDR1 is GTSNPN and CDR2 is SVGIG (reference sequence). CDR3 nucleotides: TGTGCCTGGAGTCTCGGGGGGGACGGGCCCCAGCATTTT. The encoded protein is CAWSLGGDGPQHF.

This chain's CDR3 is CASSQDRQTNYGYTF. The CDR3 bases are TGCGCCAGCAGCCAAGATAGACAGACTAACTATGGCTACACCTTC. The J gene is TRBJ1-2, the V gene TRBV4-3; tentative D call: TRBD1 (5 bases). This CDR3 comprises 15 residues. Between the trimmed V and J ends, which lost 0 bases and 0 bases, there was a span of 8 bases. CDR1 is LGHNA and CDR2 is YSLEER in the germline V gene.

This sequence joins TRBV6-5 and TRBJ2-7; weak D call: TRBD1 (5 bases). Trimming left V 4 bases short and J 0 bases short, with 10 bases between. CDR3 length: 14 amino acids. Per germline, CDR1 MNHEY and CDR2 SVGAGI. The CDR3 sequence is CASSSGPDSYEQYF. In DNA, the CDR3 is TGTGCCAGCAGTTCAGGGCCCGACTCCTACGAGCAGTACTTC.

The genes are TRBV4-3 and TRBJ1-2; the D gene is possibly TRBD1 (6 bases). Germline V lookup: CDR1 LGHNA, CDR2 YSLEER. The CDR3 runs to 15 residues. Deletions cut 0 bases from V and 4 bases from J, with 12 bases between. CDR3 bases: TGCGCCAGCAGCCAAGACCAGGGGCGGAGCTATGGCTACACCTTC. This encodes CASSQDQGRSYGYTF.

The V call is TRBV6-1, the J call TRBJ2-7, with a weak D call TRBD1 (5 bases). The ends were cut back, 1 base at V and 0 bases at J, with 10 bases in the middle. This CDR3 is 15 amino acids long. From germline, CDR1 is MNHNS and CDR2 SASEGT. The CDR3 nucleotides read TGTGCCAGCAGTGAAGTTGCCAGGGACTCCTACGAGCAGTACTTC. This codes for CASSEVARDSYEQYF.

This clone occurred once. The J gene is TRBJ2-3, the V gene TRBV10-3; 9 bases line up with TRBD2. The germline V gene has CDR1 ENHRY and CDR2 SYGVKD. The CDR3 length is 17 residues. Trimming took 6 bases from V and 4 from J; bases not matched to a gene: 14. CDR3 coding DNA: TGTGCCATCAGCCCCAGTTGGACTAGCGAGAACGCAGATACGCAGTATTTT. Protein: CAISPSWTSENADTQYF.

J is TRBJ2-7 and V is TRBV28; 9 nucleotides agree with TRBD1. Germline CDR1 MDHEN, CDR2 SYDVKM. This CDR3 is 15 amino acids long. The V and J ends lost 6 bases and 3 bases, in that order; junction bases with no gene match: 9. The CDR3 is CASSDPGQGSYEQYF. Written as DNA, the CDR3 is TGTGCCAGCAGCGATCCGGGACAGGGTAGCTACGAGCAGTACTTC.

The chain carries TRBV19 and TRBJ1-1; D unresolved. Germline loops: CDR1 LNHDA, CDR2 SQIVND (reference sequence). V was trimmed by 10 bases and J by 5 bases, leaving 14 bases between them. The CDR3 totals 12 residues. This CDR3 is CATRLGLTEAFF. In DNA, the CDR3 is TGTGCCACTAGGCTCGGGTTGACTGAAGCTTTCTTT.

Turning to this clone: Other DNA sequences from this sample encode an identical CDR3 as well. This chain uses TRBV5-1 with TRBJ1-2, with 8 bases lining up with TRBD1. There are 13 residues in the CDR3. The germline V gene has CDR1 SGHRS and CDR2 YFSETQ. The trim removed 4 bases at V and 3 bases at J, leaving 2 bases unmatched. The CDR3 reads CASSLTGDYGYTF. Written as DNA, the CDR3 is TGCGCCAGCAGCCTGACAGGGGACTATGGCTACACCTTC. The full variable domain, its missing parts supplied by reference TRBV5-1 and TRBJ1-2, is KAGVTQTPRYLIKTRGQQVTLSCSPISGHRSVSWYQQTPGQGLQFLFEYFSETQRNKGNFPGRFSGRQFSNSRSEMNVSTLELGDSALYLCASSLTGDYGYTFGSGTRLTVV.

This clone was seen a few times. CDR3 sequence reads: CASSRPGQGTYGYTF. CDR3 nucleotide sequence: TGTGCCAGCAGTCGACCGGGACAGGGGACCTATGGCTACACCTTC. The rearrangement links TRBV28 to TRBJ1-2; 10 bases are a match to TRBD1. V lost 5 bases to trimming and J lost 4 bases; unmatched junction nucleotides: 7. CDR1 MDHEN and CDR2 SYDVKM come from the germline V gene. This CDR3 is built from 15 residues.

CDR3 in DNA: TGTGCCAGCAGCGAAACAGGTCGCAATCAGCCCCAGCATTTT. Translating gives CASSETGRNQPQHF. The chain joins TRBV3-1 (or the pseudogene TRBV3-2) to TRBJ1-5; D perhaps matches TRBD1 (5 bases). Germline V gene lookup returns CDR1 LGHDT and CDR2 YNNKEL (reference sequence). With 5 bases removed from V and 2 bases from J, the gap between germline ends came to 10 bases. CDR3 length: 14 residues.

The chain couples TRBV6-5 to TRBJ1-4; TRBD1 aligns across 7 bases. The germline V gene has CDR1 MNHEY and CDR2 SVGAGI. V lost 5 bases, J lost 15 bases, and 12 bases stayed unmatched. This CDR3 has 13 residues. The CDR3 DNA reads TGTGCCAGCAGTCCCCGACAGGGCTCCGTGTTGTTTTTT. Residues: CASSPRQGSVLFF.

This clone has a handful of counts. The J gene is TRBJ1-2, the V gene TRBV19; 8 bases agree with TRBD1. Trimming cost V 6 bases and J 3 bases; bases outside gene matches: 6. Per germline, CDR1 LNHDA and CDR2 SQIVND (reference sequence). The CDR3 length is 14 residues. This CDR3 is CASSAGQDYYGYTF. CDR3 in DNA: TGTGCCAGTAGCGCGGGACAGGATTACTATGGCTACACCTTC. Supplemented by reference TRBV19 and TRBJ1-2, the full variable domain reads DGGITQSPKYLFRKEGQNVTLSCEQNLNHDAMYWYRQDPGQGLRLIYYSQIVNDFQKGDIAEGYSVSREKKESFPLTVTSAQKNPTAFYLCASSAGQDYYGYTFGSGTRLTVV.

The rearrangement uses TRBV3-1 (or the pseudogene TRBV3-2) and TRBJ2-7; possibly TRBD1 for D (5 bases). The CDR3 is 12 residues long. The V end lost 3 bases, the J end lost 5 bases, and 8 bases lay between the germline ends. Germline-derived CDR1 and CDR2 are LGHDT and YNNKEL (reference sequence). CDR3 nucleotides: TGTGCCAGCAGCCATGGGGCCCACGAGCAGTACTTC. The encoded protein is CASSHGAHEQYF.

This clone was detected only a few times. The same CDR3 also results from other DNA sequences found in this sample. The V call is TRBV9, the J call TRBJ1-1; D call uncertain. In germline, CDR1 is SGDLS, CDR2 YYNGEE. The CDR3 contains 12 residues. Trimming left V 4 bases short and J 4 bases short, with 8 bases between. DNA for the CDR3: TGTGCCAGCAGCACGGGTGGCACTGAAGCTTTCTTT. Translated: CASSTGGTEAFF. Based on the CDR3 plus reference TRBV9 and TRBJ1-1, the full variable domain is DSGVTQTPKHLITATGQRVTLRCSPRSGDLSVYWYQQSLDQGLQFLIQYYNGEERAKGNILERFSAQQFPDLHSELNLSSLELGDSALYFCASSTGGTEAFFGQGTRLTVV.

V usage is TRBV10-3 and J usage is TRBJ2-5, with TRBD1 matching 7 bases. Germline CDR1 reads ENHRY; CDR2 reads SYGVKD. The CDR3 length is 14 residues. J lost 5 bases, V lost 1 base, and 4 bases had no gene match. The CDR3 coding sequence is TGTGCCATCAGTGAGTTGACAGGGCGGGAGACCCAGTACTTC. This sequence encodes CAISELTGRETQYF.

DNA of the CDR3: TGCGCCAGCCGCCGACAGGGGGTCGGTGAAAAACTGTTTTTT. It encodes CASRRQGVGEKLFF. The chain employs TRBV4-1 and TRBJ1-4, with 9 bases fitting TRBD1. With V trimmed by 8 bases and J by 7 bases, 8 bases remained unmatched. Germline V gene lookup returns CDR1 MGHRA and CDR2 YSYEKL. The CDR3 length is 14 residues.

The chain is built from TRBV27 and TRBJ2-7; D may be TRBD2 (5 bases). V lost 5 bases to trimming and J lost 0 bases, with 11 bases between them. The germline CDR1 and CDR2 sequences are MNHEY and SMNVEV (reference sequence). There are 14 residues in the CDR3. The CDR3: CASSPEGSSYEQYF. The DNA for the CDR3 is TGTGCCAGCAGTCCTGAGGGTAGCTCCTACGAGCAGTACTTC.

The genes are TRBV5-6 and TRBJ1-5; a weak D match, TRBD1 (6 bases). The length of the CDR3 is 15 residues. V lost 0 bases to trimming and J lost 6 bases, with 13 bases between them. Germline V gene data show CDR1 as SGHDT and CDR2 as YYEEEE. This chain's CDR3 is CASSLARRGGQPQHF. CDR3 bases: TGTGCCAGCAGCTTGGCCCGTAGGGGGGGTCAGCCCCAGCATTTT.

The chain joins TRBV18 to TRBJ1-3; D unclear. V dropped 3 bases and J dropped 0 bases, with 9 bases sitting between them. Germline V gene sequence: CDR1 KGHSH, CDR2 LQKENI. CDR3 size: 15 residues. The DNA for the CDR3 is TGTGCCAGCTCACCCTATTCGAGCTCTGGAAACACCATATATTTT. Protein product: CASSPYSSSGNTIYF.

CDR3 DNA: TGTGCCAGCCGGGACAGAGAATACCAAGAGACCCAGTACTTC. Amino acid sequence: CASRDREYQETQYF. The chain joins TRBV10-3 to TRBJ2-5; 7 nucleotides match TRBD1. Germline V gene lookup returns CDR1 ENHRY and CDR2 SYGVKD. The CDR3 is 14 amino acids. With 10 bases clipped from V and 0 bases from J, the junction kept 8 bases outside the gene matches.

This clone has only a few counts. The chain links TRBV6-2 or TRBV6-3 to TRBJ1-2; D might be TRBD1 (6 bases). The germline gives CDR1 MNHEY, CDR2 SVGEGT. The V end lost 5 bases, the J end lost 11 bases, and 15 bases lay between the germline ends. The CDR3 is made up of 12 amino acids. CDR3 sequence reads: CASSKGTIEYTF. The CDR3 DNA reads as TGTGCCAGCAGTAAGGGGACAATCGAATACACCTTC.

The chain carries TRBV5-1 and TRBJ1-1; D possibly corresponds to TRBD1 (5 bases). The CDR3 totals 16 residues. Trimming took off 0 bases at V and 0 bases at J, with 12 bases between the two ends. Germline CDR1 reads SGHRS; CDR2 reads YFSETQ. The CDR3 DNA is TGCGCCAGCAGCTTGGGTGGGGCGTTCATGAACACTGAAGCTTTCTTT. It specifies CASSLGGAFMNTEAFF.

The CDR3 is CASSLGGTVYEQYF. The CDR3 nucleotides are TGTGCCAGCAGCTTGGGTGGGACAGTCTACGAGCAGTACTTC. This chain connects TRBV5-8 to TRBJ2-7; 7 bases are a match to TRBD1. The CDR3 runs 14 residues. Trimming at V came to 0 bases and at J to 3 bases, leaving 3 bases not matched to a gene. Germline V gene sequence: CDR1 SGHTS, CDR2 YDEGEE.

The chain has TRBV6-2 or TRBV6-3 and TRBJ2-7; D is unresolved. The germline V gene has CDR1 MNHEY and CDR2 SVGEGT. V was clipped by 5 bases and J by 7 bases, with 12 bases between them. CDR3 length: 12 residues. The CDR3: CASSPVYGEQYF. The DNA of the CDR3 is TGTGCCAGCAGTCCGGTCTACGGGGAGCAGTACTTC.

CDR3 nucleotide sequence: TGTGCCAGCAGCCTTCCCCAGGGACAGAACGAAGCTTTCTTT. Translating gives CASSLPQGQNEAFF. This chain connects TRBV3-1 (or the pseudogene TRBV3-2) to TRBJ1-1; 7 bases are shared with TRBD1. Germline V gives CDR1 LGHDT, CDR2 YNNKEL (reference sequence). Unmatched junction bases numbered 10, after V lost 4 bases and J lost 8 bases. The CDR3 totals 14 residues.